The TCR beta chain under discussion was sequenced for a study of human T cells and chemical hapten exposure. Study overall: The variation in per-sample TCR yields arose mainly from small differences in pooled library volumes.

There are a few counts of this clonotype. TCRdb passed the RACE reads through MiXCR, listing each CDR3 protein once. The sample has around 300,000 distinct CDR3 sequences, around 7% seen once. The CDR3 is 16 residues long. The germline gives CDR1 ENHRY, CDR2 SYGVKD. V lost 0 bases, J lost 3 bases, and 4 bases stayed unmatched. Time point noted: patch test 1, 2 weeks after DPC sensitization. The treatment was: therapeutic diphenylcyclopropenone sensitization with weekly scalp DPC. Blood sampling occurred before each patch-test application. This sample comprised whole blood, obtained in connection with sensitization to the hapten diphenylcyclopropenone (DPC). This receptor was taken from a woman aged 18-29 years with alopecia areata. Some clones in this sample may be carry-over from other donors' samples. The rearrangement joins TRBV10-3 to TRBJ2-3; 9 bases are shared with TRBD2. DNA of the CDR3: TGTGCCATCAGTGAGTCATTAAGCGGGGGGACAGATACGCAGTATTTT. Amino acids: CAISESLSGGTDTQYF.